A selection of T cell receptor beta chains follows, all from one sample in a study of blood T cell repertoires in COVID-19. Clones were read by immunoSEQ multiplex PCR, and TCRdb kept only the in-frame ones, dropping some. The data hold hundreds of thousands of clones, with 85% to 90% observed a single time. Sequencing was carried out using peripheral blood. The receptors here all came from a woman aged 45-65 years with COVID-19, enrolled during active disease. CDR3s include the opening cysteine and the closing phenylalanine or tryptophan. D genes are given only for firm matches. Part of the rows lack a size; the others show once, few, many or a class for expanded clones.

>TRBV3-1/TRBV3-2|TRBJ1-2|.|.
TGTGCCAGCAGCCAGCCATCGGGGAGCCTCTATGGCTACACCTTC
CASSQPSGSLYGYTF
>TRBV2|TRBJ1-1|.|.
TGTGCCAGCAGTGAACGGAGGCACACTGAAGCTTTCTTT
CASSERRHTEAFF
>TRBV28|TRBJ1-2|.|.
TGTGCCAGCAGTCAACAGGGCTCCTACTATGGCTACACCTTC
CASSQQGSYYGYTF
>TRBV4-2|TRBJ2-3|few|TRBD2
TGTGCCAGCAGACTAAGACTAGCGGGGAGCACAGATACGCAGTATTTT
CASRLRLAGSTDTQYF
>TRBV19|TRBJ1-3|.|TRBD1
TGTGCCACAGGGGGCTCTGGAAACACCATATATTTT
CATGGSGNTIYF
>TRBV19|TRBJ2-3|.|.
TGTGCCAGCGAAAAATATCGATCTAGCGAGACCACAGATACGCAGTATTTT
CASEKYRSSETTDTQYF
>TRBV4-3|TRBJ2-3|few|TRBD1
TGCGCCAGCAGCCAAGATCGGGGACAGGTCACAGATACGCAGTATTTT
CASSQDRGQVTDTQYF
>TRBV7-2|TRBJ2-3|few|.
TGTGCCAGCAGCTTGCTTAGGGGAGATACGCAGTATTTT
CASSLLRGDTQYF
>TRBV24-1|TRBJ2-2|.|.
TGTGCCACCAGTGACCCAACACTGGCGGGCACCGGGGAGCTGTTTTTT
CATSDPTLAGTGELFF
>TRBV9|TRBJ2-7|once|TRBD2
TGTGCCAGCAGCGTAGCTAGCGGGAGTGGATACGAGCAGTACTTC
CASSVASGSGYEQYF
>TRBV4-2|TRBJ1-1|.|.
TGTGCCAGCAGCCAAATCCCTCTGAACACTGAAGCTTTCTTT
CASSQIPLNTEAFF
>TRBV7-9|TRBJ2-6|.|TRBD2
TGTGCCAGCAGCTTCCCAGCGGGAGGCTCTGGGGCCAACGTCCTGACTTTC
CASSFPAGGSGANVLTF
>TRBV30|TRBJ1-5|.|TRBD1
TGTGCCTGGAGTGTAATAACAGGGGCTCAGCCCCAGCATTTT
CAWSVITGAQPQHF
>TRBV3-1/TRBV3-2|TRBJ2-7|.|.
TGTGCCAGCAGCCAAGCGGGCCCGGGAGCCGAGCAGTACTTC
CASSQAGPGAEQYF
>TRBV7-2|TRBJ2-7|.|TRBD2
TGTGCCAGCAGCTCACGACAAGCGGGAGGGTCCTACGAGCAGTACTTC
CASSSRQAGGSYEQYF
>TRBV2|TRBJ2-5|.|TRBD2
TGTGCCAGCAGTGAAGCGAGGGCTAGCGGGAGGACGATCCAAGAGACCCAGTACTTC
CASSEARASGRTIQETQYF